This T cell receptor beta chain was found in a study of cytomegalovirus exposure and HLA in healthy donors. PCR used 60 Vbeta primers and 13 Jbeta primers. As handled by the study authors: Later analysis identified approximately 88 million unique TCR beta chains, about 10 million shared. Clones were read by immunoSEQ multiplex PCR, and TCRdb kept only the in-frame ones, dropping some. The V and J calls and clone size are taken from that table; D and trimming were inferred from the DNA. The sample shows approximately 150,000 clones, 82% of them seen only once. The study, taken as a whole, reports: As was reported, the classifier diagnosed cytomegalovirus status with high specificity and sensitivity. HLA alleles were associated with some 17,000 TCR beta sequences in a later analysis at 0.05 false discovery rate. A highly shared variant cluster was judged a likely technical artifact.

Trimming removed 4 bases from V and 4 bases from J; junction bases left unmatched: 9. Germline CDR1 and CDR2: MGHRA and YSYEKL. The CDR3 contains 15 residues. Concerning this clone: The antigen remains undetermined.

Material: PBMCs. The chain links TRBV4-1 to TRBJ2-7; 8 bases map to TRBD2. This sequence was found in a man between 18 and 35 years old in good health and CMV-seropositive. The CDR3 DNA reads as TGCGCCAGCAGCCCAAGCCTACTAGCGGAATACGAGCAGTACTTC. Translating gives CASSPSLLAEYEQYF.